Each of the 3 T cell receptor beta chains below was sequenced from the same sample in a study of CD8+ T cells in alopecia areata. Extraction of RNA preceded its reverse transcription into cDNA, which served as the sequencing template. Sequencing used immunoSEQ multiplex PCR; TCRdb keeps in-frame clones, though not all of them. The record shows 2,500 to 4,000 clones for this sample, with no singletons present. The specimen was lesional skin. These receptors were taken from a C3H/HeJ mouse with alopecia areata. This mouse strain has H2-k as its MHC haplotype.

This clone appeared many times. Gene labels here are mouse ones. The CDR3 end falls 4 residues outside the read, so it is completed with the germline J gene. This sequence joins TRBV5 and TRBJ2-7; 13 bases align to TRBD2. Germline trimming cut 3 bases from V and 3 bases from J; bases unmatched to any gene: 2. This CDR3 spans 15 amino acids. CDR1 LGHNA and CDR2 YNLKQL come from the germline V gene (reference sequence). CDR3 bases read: TGTGCCAGCAGCCACAGGGACTGGGGGGGCTAT. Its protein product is CASSHRDWGGY. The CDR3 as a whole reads CASSHRDWGGYEQYF.

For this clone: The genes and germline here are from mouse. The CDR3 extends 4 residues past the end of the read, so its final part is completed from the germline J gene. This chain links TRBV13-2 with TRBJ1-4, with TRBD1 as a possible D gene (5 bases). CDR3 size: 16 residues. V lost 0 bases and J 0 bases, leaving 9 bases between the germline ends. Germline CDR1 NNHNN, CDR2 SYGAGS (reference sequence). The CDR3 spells CASGDAVGVSNERLFF. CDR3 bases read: TGTGCCAGCGGTGATGCAGTGGGGGTTTCCAACGAA.

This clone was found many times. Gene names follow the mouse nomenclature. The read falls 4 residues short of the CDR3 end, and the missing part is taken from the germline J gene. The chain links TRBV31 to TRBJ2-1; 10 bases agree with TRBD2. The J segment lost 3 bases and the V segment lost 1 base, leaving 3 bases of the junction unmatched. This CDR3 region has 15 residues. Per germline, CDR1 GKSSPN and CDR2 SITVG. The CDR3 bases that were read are TGTGCCTGGAGTCCAAACTGGGGGGGCTATGCT. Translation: CAWSPNWGGYA. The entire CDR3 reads CAWSPNWGGYAEQFF.